What follows is one TCR beta chain and its context. The target antigen is unknown. This sample was included in a study of vaccination effects on CD4 cells after COVID-19. This table comes from immunoSEQ multiplex PCR, and its TCRdb copy is limited to in-frame clones, with some not included. The sample shows fewer than 75,000 clones, roughly four fifths of them seen only once. The V segment lost 0 bases and the J segment 8 bases; nucleotides outside the gene matches: 2. CDR3 length: 14 residues. CDR1 and CDR2 from the germline V gene are LNHNV and YYDKDF (reference sequence). Upon completion of more than eight days in culture, CD4+ T cells were isolated.

Sequences were derived from CD4+ T cells from PBMCs cultured without peptide, sampled before COVID-19 vaccination. V is TRBV15 and J is TRBJ2-2; 8 bases line up with TRBD1. This clonotype was obtained from a human donor who received a COVID-19 vaccine. The CDR3: CATSRDRGRGELFF. The CDR3 DNA follows: TGTGCCACCAGCAGAGACAGGGGGCGGGGGGAGCTGTTTTTT. Based on the CDR3 plus reference TRBV15 and TRBJ2-2, the full variable domain is DAMVIQNPRYQVTQFGKPVTLSCSQTLNHNVMYWYQQKSSQAPKLLFHYYDKDFNNEADTPDNFQSRRPNTSFCFLDIRSPGLGDTAMYLCATSRDRGRGELFFGEGSRLTVL.